Presented here are 20 T cell receptor beta chains from one specimen sequenced in a study of T-cell memory formation after mild COVID-19. TCRdb ran MiXCR on the 5' RACE reads and lists one entry per CDR3 protein. The sample yields around 260,000 distinct CDR3 sequences, roughly 15% seen once. Sequenced: PBMCs or a T cell subset sorted from them (not recorded which). These TCRs come from a man between 18 and 35 years old who had mild COVID-19 (a few samples of this study predate the infection). Cell type and time point are not known.

The genes are TRBV4-3 and TRBJ1-1, with D perhaps TRBD1 (6 bases). Trimming removed 7 bases at V and 4 bases at J, with 22 bases between. The CDR3 consists of 16 residues. Looked up from germline, CDR1 is LGHNA and CDR2 is YSLEER. The CDR3 is CASTASPGSGATEAFF. CDR3 nucleotide sequence: TGCGCCAGCACCGCCAGCCCCGGCTCGGGGGCCACTGAAGCTTTCTTT.

This clonotype was seen more than once but under ten times. The rearrangement joins TRBV7-9 to TRBJ1-1; D is undetermined. The CDR3 runs 18 residues. CDR1 and CDR2 from the germline V gene are SEHNR and FQNEAQ (reference sequence). The V end lost 2 bases, the J end lost 0 bases, and 19 bases lay between the germline ends. CDR3 protein: CASSLRESSWDLNTEAFF. The CDR3 nucleotides read TGTGCCAGCAGCTTAAGGGAATCAAGCTGGGATCTGAACACTGAAGCTTTCTTT.

This clonotype was observed a few times. The gene calls are TRBV23-1 and TRBJ1-6, with D possibly being TRBD1 (5 bases). TRBV23-1 carries the ORF label, with uncertain function. The germline V and J ends were trimmed by 6 bases and 9 bases, with 18 bases remaining between them. There are 15 residues in the CDR3. CDR3 coding DNA: TGCGCCAGCAGACCGAAAGGGGTGGGTAGTTCACCCCTCCACTTT. Translating gives CASRPKGVGSSPLHF.

The rearrangement joins TRBV12-3 or TRBV12-4 to TRBJ2-7; the D gene is possibly TRBD1 (5 bases). Deletions cut 7 bases from V and 7 bases from J, with 17 bases between. The CDR3 runs to 13 residues. The CDR3 loop is CASTMGLSREQYF. As DNA, the CDR3 is TGTGCCAGCACCATGGGGCTATCGAGAGAGCAGTACTTC.

The V call is TRBV7-2, the J call TRBJ1-2; D is uncertain. Looked up from germline, CDR1 is SGHTA and CDR2 is FQGNSA. The CDR3 contains 16 residues. V shed 6 bases and J shed 2 bases, with 19 bases lying between them. In DNA form, the CDR3 reads TGTGCCAGCAGTCCACCTAGCGGGAGGACGAACTATGGCTACACCTTC. Its translation is CASSPPSGRTNYGYTF.

A few counts support this clonotype. The J gene is TRBJ2-5, the V gene TRBV12-3 or TRBV12-4; D unclear. The V and J ends lost 3 bases and 4 bases respectively, with 9 bases between them. The CDR3 sequence is 13 residues long. CDR3 region: CASSFLTPETQYF. CDR3 bases: TGTGCCAGCAGTTTTTTGACCCCAGAGACCCAGTACTTC.

A few counts support this clonotype. The chain combines TRBV5-1 with TRBJ2-3, with 11 bases identical to TRBD1. Trimming removed 4 bases from V and 4 bases from J; junction bases left unmatched: 8. The CDR3 has 16 amino acids. CDR1 is SGHRS and CDR2 is YFSETQ in the germline V gene. As DNA, the CDR3 is TGCGCCAGCAGCCCTTGGACAGGGGGCGCCCCAGATACGCAGTATTTT. Protein product: CASSPWTGGAPDTQYF.

This rearrangement joins TRBV15 to TRBJ2-7, with 7 bases matching TRBD1. Looked up from germline, CDR1 is LNHNV and CDR2 is YYDKDF (reference sequence). Unmatched junction bases numbered 9, after V lost 0 bases and J lost 1 base. The CDR3 runs 17 residues. DNA for the CDR3: TGTGCCACCAGCAGAGATCTTACAGGGGCAGGTTCCTACGAGCAGTACTTC. Its protein product is CATSRDLTGAGSYEQYF.

A few counts support this clonotype. The chain couples TRBV7-9 to TRBJ2-7, with D perhaps matching TRBD1 (6 bases). Trimming removed 0 bases at V and 3 bases at J, with 15 bases between. CDR3 length: 16 amino acids. CDR1 is SEHNR, CDR2 FQNEAQ, per germline (reference sequence). CDR3 protein: CASSLAVGRGDYEQYF. CDR3 DNA sequence: TGTGCCAGCAGCTTAGCGGTGGGCAGGGGTGACTACGAGCAGTACTTC.

The V and J genes are TRBV7-3 and TRBJ2-3; D is perhaps TRBD1 or TRBD2 (7 bases each). V lost 4 bases to trimming and J lost 2 bases, with 16 bases between them. The CDR3 length is 16 residues. Germline CDR1 SGHTA, CDR2 FQGTGA. CDR3 nucleotide sequence: TGTGCCAGCAGCTCCGGTGCAGGGGGGGCCACAGATACGCAGTATTTT. Protein sequence: CASSSGAGGATDTQYF.

Ten or more counts support this clonotype. V usage is TRBV18 and J usage is TRBJ2-3; D unresolved. The germline V gene has CDR1 KGHSH and CDR2 LQKENI. Trimming pared 3 bases from V and 2 bases from J, leaving 9 bases between. The CDR3 runs 14 residues. CDR3 protein: CASSPPGLTDTQYF. The CDR3 DNA reads as TGTGCCAGCTCACCGCCGGGCCTCACAGATACGCAGTATTTT.

The chain recombines TRBV27 with TRBJ2-7; D remains ambiguous. V was pared by 2 bases and J by 2 bases, with 10 bases between. The CDR3 runs 14 residues. Germline loops: CDR1 MNHEY, CDR2 SMNVEV (reference sequence). Here the CDR3 reads CASSLTAVAYEQYF. The CDR3 nucleotides are TGTGCCAGCAGTTTAACCGCAGTCGCCTACGAGCAGTACTTC.

This chain uses TRBV4-1 with TRBJ2-7; 7 bases agree with TRBD2. This CDR3 is 17 amino acids long. Germline values: CDR1 MGHRA, CDR2 YSYEKL. V shed 1 base, J shed 2 bases, and the junction held 11 bases outside the gene matches. As DNA, the CDR3 is TGCGCCAGCAGCCAAGGCCCTTTGCTAGCGGCTCCCTACGAGCAGTACGTC. Its protein product is CASSQGPLLAAPYEQYV.

The chain combines TRBV30 with TRBJ1-1; the D gene is possibly TRBD1 (5 bases). Trimming shortened V by 8 bases and J by 1 base, and 11 bases separated the two germline ends. CDR1 is GTSNPN, CDR2 SVGIG, per germline (reference sequence). The CDR3 loop spans 12 amino acids. Here the CDR3 DNA reads TGTGCCGCCTCCCAGGGGAACACTGAAGCTTTCTTT. It yields the protein CAASQGNTEAFF. The variable domain in full, with the rest retrieved from reference TRBV30 and TRBJ1-1, is SQTIHQWPATLVQPVGSPLSLECTVEGTSNPNLYWYRQAAGRGLQLLFYSVGIGQISSEVPQNLSASRPQDRQFILSSKKLLLSDSGFYLCAASQGNTEAFFGQGTRLTVV.

This clonotype was recorded a few times. The rearrangement joins TRBV4-1 to TRBJ1-4; D unclear. Trimming shortened V by 0 bases and J by 4 bases, and 12 bases separated the two germline ends. This CDR3 is built from 16 residues. CDR1 is MGHRA and CDR2 is YSYEKL in the germline V gene. The CDR3 protein is CASSQDLTGFNEKLFF. DNA for the CDR3: TGCGCCAGCAGCCAAGATCTAACCGGGTTTAATGAAAAACTGTTTTTT.

This clonotype was observed at least ten times. This chain joins TRBV9 and TRBJ2-7; D gene ambiguous. From germline, CDR1 is SGDLS and CDR2 YYNGEE. V lost 3 bases to trimming and J lost 3 bases, with 13 bases between them. This CDR3 has 14 residues. CDR3 region: CASSGSGPHYEQYV. CDR3 nucleotide sequence: TGTGCCAGCAGCGGTTCCGGGCCCCACTACGAGCAGTACGTC.

This clonotype turned up a few times. The chain combines TRBV5-1 with TRBJ1-6; 9 nucleotides agree with TRBD1. The CDR3 runs 16 residues. The germline V gene has CDR1 SGHRS and CDR2 YFSETQ. With V trimmed by 4 bases and J by 10 bases, 12 bases remained unmatched. The CDR3 bases are TGCGCCAGCAGCCGGGGACTCGGACAGGGGAGGTCACCCCTCCACTTT. Its protein is CASSRGLGQGRSPLHF.

The chain couples TRBV12-3 or TRBV12-4 to TRBJ1-4; D perhaps matches TRBD1 (6 bases). This CDR3 spans 12 amino acids. The V and J ends lost 4 bases and 8 bases respectively, with 8 bases between them. The chain's CDR3 is CASSWGGEKLFF. The CDR3 DNA sequence: TGTGCCAGCAGTTGGGGGGGCGAAAAACTGTTTTTT.

This clonotype was seen a handful of times. This chain connects TRBV6-2 or TRBV6-3 to TRBJ2-2; D uncertain. The CDR3 is 15 amino acids. Germline V gives CDR1 MNHEY, CDR2 SVGEGT. Trimming stripped 2 bases from V and 5 bases from J, with 12 bases between. The CDR3 region is CASSYILRRTGELFF. The DNA for the CDR3 is TGTGCCAGCAGTTACATCCTCCGGCGTACCGGGGAGCTGTTTTTT.

This clonotype was seen at least ten times. The chain is built from TRBV12-3 or TRBV12-4 and TRBJ1-1; D is possibly TRBD1 (6 bases). Trimming took off 3 bases at V and 7 bases at J, with 12 bases between the two ends. This CDR3 has 13 residues. CDR3: CASSFLQGGEAFF. DNA for the CDR3: TGTGCCAGCAGTTTTTTACAGGGCGGTGAAGCTTTCTTT.